This T cell receptor beta chain was sequenced for a study of blood T cell repertoires in COVID-19. Turning to the study itself: COVID-19 samples, acute and convalescent, were from the United States, Italy and Spain. Nucleic acid was either cDNA or gDNA, and it came from T cells, B-cell-depleted T cells, or PBMCs.

The repertoire was sequenced with immunoSEQ multiplex PCR; TCRdb's copy has only in-frame clones and lacks some. Counted here are about 360,000 clones, 70% to 90% occurring once; the ten biggest clones make up approximately 2.1%. This CDR3 region has 17 residues. V lost 4 bases, J lost 7 bases, and 20 bases lay in between. Germline assignment: CDR1 MGHRA and CDR2 YSYEKL. The clonotype originates from a woman aged 40 to 50 with acute COVID-19. V is TRBV4-1 and J is TRBJ1-6; D is unclear. The sample was PBMCs or T cells enriched from blood (not recorded which). CDR3 loop: CASSPGRFRHRNSPLHF. The CDR3 DNA follows: TGCGCCAGCAGCCCGGGGAGGTTCCGGCATAGGAATTCACCCCTCCACTTT.